The clone carrying this T cell receptor (beta chain) has only a few counts. The antigen remains undetermined. This sample is drawn from a study of T cells after yellow fever vaccination. This CDR3 contains 14 residues. Germline lookup yields CDR1 SGHRS and CDR2 YFSETQ. V lost 5 bases and J lost 9, with 15 bases in between. Making TCR cDNA involved 5'RACE template switching, which added UMIs and a universal primer site. MiXCR was run by TCRdb on the 5' RACE reads, yielding one entry per CDR3 protein. The sample consists of hundreds of thousands of distinct CDR3 sequences, approximately 4% of them appearing once. Notes on the study in general: Boosting was followed by the reappearance of most primary-vaccination clones (96% CD4, around 86% CD8).

Sequenced material: PBMCs, taken 5 days after the yellow fever booster vaccination. The source of this sequence is a young man who received the YFV17D yellow fever vaccine. The chain joins TRBV5-1 to TRBJ1-6; TRBD1 might be the D (5 bases). CDR3 residues: CASRRGLGGSPLHF. The CDR3 bases are TGCGCCAGCAGAAGAGGACTTGGGGGTTCACCCCTCCACTTT.